The T cell receptor (beta chain) under discussion was sequenced for a study of early T cells in non-severe SARS-CoV-2 infection. The overall study: The study sequenced bulk RNA from unsorted whole blood, with chains unpaired.

Findings of the study overall: Using VDJdb, the matching emphasized anti-spike CD8 responses while missing private and CD4 specificities.

With regard to this clonotype: Its antigen remains unidentified.

Unique molecular identifiers tagged individual cDNA molecules. Via MiXCR, TCRdb re-called the 5' RACE reads, giving one row per CDR3 protein. The table lists 68,000 or so distinct CDR3 sequences, 10% to 15% of them singletons. The sequenced sample consisted of whole blood. This sequence originates from an adult who was a healthcare worker with PCR-confirmed SARS-CoV-2 infection or an uninfected control (not recorded which).

CDR3 coding DNA: TGTGCCAGCAGCCCGGACAGCGTTTATGGCTACACCTTC. This translates into CASSPDSVYGYTF. The chain employs TRBV7-2 and TRBJ1-2, with a weak D call TRBD1 (6 bases). Deletions cut 5 bases from V and 5 bases from J, with 12 bases between. The CDR3 is 13 residues long. Per the germline V gene, CDR1 is SGHTA and CDR2 is FQGNSA.